This T cell receptor (beta chain) was retrieved from a study of lymphopenia after photon versus proton radiotherapy. TCRdb's copy holds only in-frame clones and misses some; the assay was immunoSEQ multiplex PCR. The data show approximately 91,000 clones, about four fifths seen once. Germline assignment: CDR1 GTSNPN and CDR2 SVGIG (reference sequence). The CDR3 spans 14 residues. The junction had 2 bases not matched to a gene; V was cut back by 0 bases and J by 4 bases. This chain joins TRBV30 and TRBJ2-7; 11 bases map to TRBD2. Sequencing was performed on peripheral blood, taken from a patient treated with proton-based radiotherapy. The origin of this receptor is a man aged 60 to 75 with pancreatic cancer. The chain's CDR3 is CAWSVRLAGYEQYF. DNA for the CDR3: TGTGCCTGGAGTGTACGACTAGCGGGATACGAGCAGTACTTC.